This TCR beta chain derives from a study of CD8+ T cells in alopecia areata. Separation by sorting yielded CD4+ and CD8+ T cells from PBMCs. Regarding the study as a whole: Lesional scalp displayed greater clonality than normal scalp, most notably in alopecia totalis/universalis.

This clone was seen only a few times. No antigen is known for it. V lost 0 bases to trimming and J lost 4 bases, with 10 bases between them. The germline V gene encodes CDR1 SQVTM and CDR2 ANQGSEA. CDR3 size: 13 residues. Investigators isolated RNA and reverse transcribed it into cDNA to act as the sequencing template. TCRdb keeps only in-frame clones here, not all; method: immunoSEQ multiplex PCR. Found here are roughly 64,000 clones, 44% of them singletons; the top ten hold around 54%. This clonotype was sampled from a human donor with alopecia areata. The V call is TRBV29-1, the J call TRBJ2-7; D not certain. The material sequenced was NKG2D-low CD8+ T cells sorted from blood. CDR3 residues: CSVEDGSGYEQYF. As DNA, the CDR3 is TGCAGCGTTGAAGATGGATCGGGTTACGAGCAGTACTTC.